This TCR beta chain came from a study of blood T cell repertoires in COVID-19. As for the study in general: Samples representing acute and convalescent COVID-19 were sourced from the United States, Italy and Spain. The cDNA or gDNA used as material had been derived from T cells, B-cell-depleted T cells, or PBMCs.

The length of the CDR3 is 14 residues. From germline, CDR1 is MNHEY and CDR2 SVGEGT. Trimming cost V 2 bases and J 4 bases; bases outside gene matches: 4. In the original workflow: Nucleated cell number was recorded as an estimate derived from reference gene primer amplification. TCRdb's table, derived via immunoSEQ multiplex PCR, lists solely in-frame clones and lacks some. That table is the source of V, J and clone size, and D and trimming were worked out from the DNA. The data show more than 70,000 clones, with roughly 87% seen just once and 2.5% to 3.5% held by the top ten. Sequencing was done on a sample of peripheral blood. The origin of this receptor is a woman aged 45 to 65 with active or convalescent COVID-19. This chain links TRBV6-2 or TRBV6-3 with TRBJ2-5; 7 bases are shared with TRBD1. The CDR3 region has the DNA TGTGCCAGCAGTTACAGGAACAGGGGAGAGACCCAGTACTTC. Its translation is CASSYRNRGETQYF.